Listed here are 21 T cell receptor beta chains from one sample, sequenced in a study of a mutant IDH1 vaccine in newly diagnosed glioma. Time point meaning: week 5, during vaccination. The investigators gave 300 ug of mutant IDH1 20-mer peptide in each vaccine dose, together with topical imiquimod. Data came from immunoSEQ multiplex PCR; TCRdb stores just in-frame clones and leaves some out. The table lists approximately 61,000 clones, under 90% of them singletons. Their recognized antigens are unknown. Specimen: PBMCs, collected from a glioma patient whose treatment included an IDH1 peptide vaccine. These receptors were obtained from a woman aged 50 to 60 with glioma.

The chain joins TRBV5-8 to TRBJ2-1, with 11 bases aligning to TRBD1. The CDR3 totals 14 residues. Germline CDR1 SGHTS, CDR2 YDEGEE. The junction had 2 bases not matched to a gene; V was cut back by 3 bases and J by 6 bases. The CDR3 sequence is CASSWTGGGNEQFF. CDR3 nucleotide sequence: TGTGCCAGCAGCTGGACAGGGGGCGGCAATGAGCAGTTCTTC.

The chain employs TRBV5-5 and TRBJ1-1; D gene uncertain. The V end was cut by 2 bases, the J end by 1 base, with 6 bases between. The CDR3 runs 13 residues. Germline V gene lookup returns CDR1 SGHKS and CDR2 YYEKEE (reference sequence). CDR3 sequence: CASSFMANTEAFF. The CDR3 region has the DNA TGTGCCAGCAGCTTCATGGCGAACACTGAAGCTTTCTTT.

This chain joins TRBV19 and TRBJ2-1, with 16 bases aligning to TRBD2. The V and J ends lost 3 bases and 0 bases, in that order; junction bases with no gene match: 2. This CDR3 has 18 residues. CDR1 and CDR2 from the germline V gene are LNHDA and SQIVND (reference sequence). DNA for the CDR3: TGTGCCAGTAGTATGGGACTAGCGGGGGGGGGCTCCTACAATGAGCAGTTCTTC. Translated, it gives CASSMGLAGGGSYNEQFF.

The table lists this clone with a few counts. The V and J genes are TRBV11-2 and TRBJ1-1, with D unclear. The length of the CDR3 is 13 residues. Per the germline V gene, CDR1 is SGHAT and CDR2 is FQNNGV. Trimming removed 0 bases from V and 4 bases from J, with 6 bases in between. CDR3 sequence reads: CASSLDAATEAFF. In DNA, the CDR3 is TGTGCCAGCAGCTTAGATGCGGCCACTGAAGCTTTCTTT.

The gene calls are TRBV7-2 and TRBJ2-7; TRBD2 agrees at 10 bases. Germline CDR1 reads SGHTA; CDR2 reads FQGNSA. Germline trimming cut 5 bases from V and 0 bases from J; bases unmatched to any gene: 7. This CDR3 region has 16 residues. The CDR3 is CASSPDTSGASYEQYF. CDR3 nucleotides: TGTGCCAGCAGCCCCGATACTAGCGGGGCCTCCTACGAGCAGTACTTC.

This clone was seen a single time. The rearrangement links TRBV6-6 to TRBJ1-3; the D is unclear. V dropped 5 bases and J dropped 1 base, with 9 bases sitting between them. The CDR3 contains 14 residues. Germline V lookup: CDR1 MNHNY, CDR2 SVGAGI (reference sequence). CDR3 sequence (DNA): TGTGCCAGCAGTCCAGCCCTATCTGGAAACACCATATATTTT. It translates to CASSPALSGNTIYF.

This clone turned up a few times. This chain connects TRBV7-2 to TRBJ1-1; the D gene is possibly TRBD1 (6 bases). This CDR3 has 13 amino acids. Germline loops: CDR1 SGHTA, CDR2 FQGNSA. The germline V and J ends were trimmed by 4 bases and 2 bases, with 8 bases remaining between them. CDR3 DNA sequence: TGTGCCAGCAGCTACAGGGAAAACACTGAAGCTTTCTTT. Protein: CASSYRENTEAFF.

The chain's CDR3 is CASSPYRQGRIDGYTF. As DNA, the CDR3 is TGTGCCAGCAGCCCTTACCGACAGGGACGAATCGATGGCTACACCTTC. The chain is built from TRBV5-6 and TRBJ1-2; 7 bases agree with TRBD1. After removal of 4 bases from V and 6 bases from J, the junction contained 15 bases not matched to a gene. The CDR3 is made up of 16 amino acids. The germline gives CDR1 SGHDT, CDR2 YYEEEE.

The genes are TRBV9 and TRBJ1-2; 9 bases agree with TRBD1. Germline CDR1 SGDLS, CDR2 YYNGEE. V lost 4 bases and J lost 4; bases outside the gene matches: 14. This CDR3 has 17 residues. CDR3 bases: TGTGCCAGCAGCCCTCCCCGGGGACAGGGAAGTTTCTATGGCTACACCTTC. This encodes CASSPPRGQGSFYGYTF.

CDR3 loop: CASSSTGATNEKLFF. The CDR3 DNA follows: TGCGCCAGCAGCTCGACTGGTGCAACTAATGAAAAACTGTTTTTT. This sequence joins TRBV5-1 and TRBJ1-4; no clear D. Trimming cost V 3 bases and J 0 bases, with 9 bases left between them. Germline V gene data show CDR1 as SGHRS and CDR2 as YFSETQ. CDR3 length: 15 residues.

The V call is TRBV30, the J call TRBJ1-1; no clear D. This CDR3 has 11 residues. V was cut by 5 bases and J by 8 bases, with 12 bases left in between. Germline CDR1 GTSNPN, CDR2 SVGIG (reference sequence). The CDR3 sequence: CAWGRASEAFF. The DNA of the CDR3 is TGTGCCTGGGGGCGGGCGTCGGAAGCTTTCTTT. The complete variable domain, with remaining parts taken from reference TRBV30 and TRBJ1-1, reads SQTIHQWPATLVQPVGSPLSLECTVEGTSNPNLYWYRQAAGRGLQLLFYSVGIGQISSEVPQNLSASRPQDRQFILSSKKLLLSDSGFYLCAWGRASEAFFGQGTRLTVV.

CDR3 DNA sequence: TGTGCCAGCAGCCCCCAAGGCAGCCAAGAGACCCAGTACTTC. Its translation is CASSPQGSQETQYF. V usage is TRBV25-1 and J usage is TRBJ2-5; D remains unclear. Germline CDR1 reads MGHDK; CDR2 reads SYGVNS. Between the trimmed V and J ends, which lost 6 bases and 1 base, there was a span of 12 bases. The CDR3 spans 14 residues.

In nucleotides, the CDR3 is TGTGCCAGCAGCACCGGACTAGCGGGGGGAACAGATACGCAGTATTTT. Its translation is CASSTGLAGGTDTQYF. This chain uses TRBV7-2 with TRBJ2-3, with 14 bases lining up with TRBD2. J was trimmed by 3 bases and V by 5 bases; bases with no gene match: 4. Germline CDR1 and CDR2: SGHTA and FQGNSA. The CDR3 is 16 amino acids.

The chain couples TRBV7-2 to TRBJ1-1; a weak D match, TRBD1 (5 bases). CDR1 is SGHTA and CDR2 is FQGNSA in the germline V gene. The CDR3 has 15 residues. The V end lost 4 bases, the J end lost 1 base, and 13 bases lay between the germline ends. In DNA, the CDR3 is TGTGCCAGCAGCTCACGTTTCGGGGGGAACACTGAAGCTTTCTTT. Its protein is CASSSRFGGNTEAFF.

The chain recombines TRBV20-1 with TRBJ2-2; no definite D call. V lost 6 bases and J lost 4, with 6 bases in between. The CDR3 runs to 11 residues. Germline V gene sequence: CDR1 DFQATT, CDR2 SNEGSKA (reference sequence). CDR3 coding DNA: TGCAGTGCCCGGGTCACCGGGGAGCTGTTTTTT. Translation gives CSARVTGELFF.

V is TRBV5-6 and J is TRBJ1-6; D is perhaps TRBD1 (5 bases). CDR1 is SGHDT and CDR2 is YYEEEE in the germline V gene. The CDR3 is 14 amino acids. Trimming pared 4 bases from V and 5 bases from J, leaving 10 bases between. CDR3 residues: CASSGGRNNSPLHF. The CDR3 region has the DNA TGTGCCAGCAGCGGGGGACGGAATAATTCACCCCTCCACTTT.

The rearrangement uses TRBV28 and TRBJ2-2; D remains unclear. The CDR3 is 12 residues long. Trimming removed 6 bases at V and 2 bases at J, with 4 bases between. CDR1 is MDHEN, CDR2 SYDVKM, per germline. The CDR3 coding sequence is TGTGCCAGCAGCCGAAACACCGGGGAGCTGTTTTTT. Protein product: CASSRNTGELFF.

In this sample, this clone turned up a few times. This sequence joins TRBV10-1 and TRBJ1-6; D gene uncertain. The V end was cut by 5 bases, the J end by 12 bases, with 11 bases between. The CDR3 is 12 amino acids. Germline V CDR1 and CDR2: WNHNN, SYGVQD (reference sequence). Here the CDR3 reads CASSSGLGPLHF. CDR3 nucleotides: TGCGCCAGCAGTTCTGGCTTAGGACCCCTCCACTTT.

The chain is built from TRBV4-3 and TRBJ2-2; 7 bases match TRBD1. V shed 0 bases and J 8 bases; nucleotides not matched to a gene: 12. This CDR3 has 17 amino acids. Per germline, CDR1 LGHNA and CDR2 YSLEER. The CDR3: CASSQDLRQGLLGELFF. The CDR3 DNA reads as TGCGCCAGCAGCCAAGATTTAAGACAGGGCCTCCTAGGGGAGCTGTTTTTT.

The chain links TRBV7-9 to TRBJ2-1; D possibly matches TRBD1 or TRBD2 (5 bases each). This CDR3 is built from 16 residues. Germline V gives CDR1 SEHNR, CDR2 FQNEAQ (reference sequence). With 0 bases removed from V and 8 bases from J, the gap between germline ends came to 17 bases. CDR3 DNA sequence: TGTGCCAGCAGCTTAGCGCTAGGGACCCCTTCGGATGAGCAGTTCTTC. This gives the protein CASSLALGTPSDEQFF.

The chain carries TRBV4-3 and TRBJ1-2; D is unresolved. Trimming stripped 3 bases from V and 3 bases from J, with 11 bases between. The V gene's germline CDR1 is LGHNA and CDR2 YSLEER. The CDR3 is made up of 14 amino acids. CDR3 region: CASSHQVGDYGYTF. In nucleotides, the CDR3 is TGCGCCAGCAGCCACCAGGTTGGCGACTATGGCTACACCTTC.